This T cell receptor (beta chain) came from a study of cytomegalovirus exposure and HLA in healthy donors. Study-wide findings and caveats: Accurate HLA-A and HLA-B prediction from TCR beta sequences was reported for most subjects.

With 60 Vbeta and 13 Jbeta primers, the PCR was carried out. TCRdb's table, derived via immunoSEQ multiplex PCR, lists solely in-frame clones and lacks some. The sample consists of about 150,000 clones, just under 90% of them appearing once. This CDR3 has 13 residues. Germline CDR1 WSHSY, CDR2 SAAADI. The V and J ends lost 2 bases and 4 bases, in that order; junction bases with no gene match: 1. Of note for this clone: The antigen remains unidentified.

The chain combines TRBV10-2 with TRBJ2-5, with TRBD2 identical over 7 bases. The clonotype originates from a woman aged 25 to 39 in good health and CMV-seronegative. Specimen: PBMCs. Here the CDR3 reads CASSEIAGETQYF. CDR3 sequence (DNA): TGCGCCAGCAGTGAGATAGCGGGAGAGACCCAGTACTTC.